The next 20 T cell receptor beta chains were all read from a single sample in a study of human T cells and chemical hapten exposure. MiXCR, run by TCRdb on the 5' RACE reads, gives a single entry per CDR3 protein. The sample holds over 70,000 distinct CDR3 sequences; 15% are singletons and the top ten take under 7.5%. It was unfractionated whole blood from which total RNA was extracted. All receptors derive from a female donor in good health.

The table lists this clonotype with a few counts. V is TRBV29-1 and J is TRBJ2-5; 8 positions agree with TRBD1. The germline CDR1 and CDR2 sequences are SQVTM and ANQGSEA. The CDR3 runs 14 residues. The V and J ends lost 5 bases and 2 bases, in that order; junction bases with no gene match: 7. In nucleotides, the CDR3 is TGCAGCGTTTCCCGGGACAGGCTACAAGAGACCCAGTACTTC. Translating gives CSVSRDRLQETQYF.

This clonotype was detected a few times. The chain's CDR3 is CASENRGTEAFF. Here the CDR3 DNA reads TGTGCCAGCGAAAACAGGGGCACTGAAGCTTTCTTT. The genes are TRBV28 and TRBJ1-1; TRBD1 matches at 7 bases. Germline V gene lookup returns CDR1 MDHEN and CDR2 SYDVKM. The CDR3 runs to 12 residues. Germline trimming cut 8 bases from V and 4 bases from J; bases unmatched to any gene: 4.

This clonotype came up a few times. The chain is built from TRBV4-3 and TRBJ1-3, with D perhaps matching TRBD1 (5 bases). Trimming removed 2 bases at V and 3 bases at J, with 17 bases between. CDR1 is LGHNA and CDR2 is YSLEER in the germline V gene. This CDR3 has 17 amino acids. CDR3 sequence: CASSQSVQGRGGNTIYF. The DNA for the CDR3 is TGCGCCAGCAGCCAATCGGTCCAGGGTCGAGGTGGAAACACCATATATTTT.

The chain is built from TRBV27 and TRBJ2-1, with 9 bases that match TRBD2. CDR3 size: 17 residues. The V and J ends lost 0 bases and 6 bases, in that order; junction bases with no gene match: 9. The V gene's germline CDR1 is MNHEY and CDR2 SMNVEV (reference sequence). The CDR3: CASSLSPGSGSFNEQFF. DNA for the CDR3: TGTGCCAGCAGTTTATCCCCGGGTAGCGGGAGTTTCAATGAGCAGTTCTTC.

The CDR3 DNA follows: TGCAGCGTTGGAGTGGGGGGCGCGGGGAATCAGCCCCAGCATTTT. Encoded protein: CSVGVGGAGNQPQHF. V is TRBV29-1 and J is TRBJ1-5; tentative D call: TRBD1 (6 bases). The CDR3 is 15 amino acids. From germline, CDR1 is SQVTM and CDR2 ANQGSEA. V shed 4 bases and J shed 4 bases, with 17 bases lying between them.

The chain combines TRBV5-6 with TRBJ1-1; D is unclear. With 5 bases removed from V and 3 bases from J, the gap between germline ends came to 17 bases. Germline V gene lookup returns CDR1 SGHDT and CDR2 YYEEEE. The CDR3 loop spans 15 amino acids. In DNA, the CDR3 is TGTGCCAGCAGTTACGGTCCCAATGGGGACACTGAAGCTTTCTTT. As protein: CASSYGPNGDTEAFF.

This sequence joins TRBV29-1 and TRBJ1-1; TRBD1 is a possible D gene (5 bases). Germline CDR1 and CDR2: SQVTM and ANQGSEA. The CDR3 covers 15 residues. The V gene lost 6 bases and the J gene lost 1 base, with 18 bases spanning the gap. The CDR3 DNA reads as TGCAGCGTATACCAGCGGGGACTGGAGAACACTGAAGCTTTCTTT. Amino acid sequence: CSVYQRGLENTEAFF.

This clonotype was seen a few times. This rearrangement joins TRBV4-2 to TRBJ1-5; tentatively, D is TRBD1 (6 bases). Between the trimmed V and J ends, which lost 0 bases and 6 bases, there was a span of 15 bases. Germline V CDR1 and CDR2: LGHNA, YNFKEQ. CDR3 length: 16 amino acids. The CDR3 loop is CASSQERGAGSQPQHF. The CDR3 DNA sequence: TGTGCCAGCAGCCAAGAAAGGGGGGCGGGTAGTCAGCCCCAGCATTTT.

This clonotype was observed a few times. V gene TRBV6-5 combines with J gene TRBJ2-7, with D maybe TRBD1 (6 bases). The CDR3 contains 15 residues. V shed 6 bases and J shed 1 base, with 16 bases lying between them. The germline gives CDR1 MNHEY, CDR2 SVGAGI. The CDR3 DNA reads TGTGCCAGCAGGCTGGGCCCCGGACAGTCCTACGAGCAGTACTTC. Its translation is CASRLGPGQSYEQYF.

The chain couples TRBV6-6 to TRBJ1-2, with TRBD1 identical over 8 bases. This CDR3 region has 12 residues. Per germline, CDR1 MNHNY and CDR2 SVGAGI (reference sequence). V was clipped by 6 bases and J by 4 bases; unmatched bases: 1. For the CDR3, the DNA is TGTGCCAGCAGCACAGGGGGCTATGGCTACACCTTC. Translation gives CASSTGGYGYTF.

This clonotype came up a few times. This chain connects TRBV7-2 to TRBJ2-7; TRBD2 might be the D (6 bases). CDR3 length: 16 residues. Germline CDR1 reads SGHTA; CDR2 reads FQGNSA. Trimming removed 1 base at V and 6 bases at J, with 19 bases between. This chain's CDR3 is CASSLVSVGGLSEQYF. As DNA, the CDR3 is TGTGCCAGCAGCTTAGTGTCCGTTGGGGGACTCTCCGAGCAGTACTTC.

The chain couples TRBV20-1 to TRBJ2-7, with D tentatively TRBD1 (6 bases). V dropped 1 base and J dropped 4 bases, with 11 bases sitting between them. CDR1 and CDR2 (germline): DFQATT, SNEGSKA (reference sequence). This CDR3 is 13 amino acids long. In DNA form, the CDR3 reads TGCAGTGCTAGAGGGGGACATTTTTACGAGCAGTACTTC. Amino acids: CSARGGHFYEQYF.

The chain has TRBV28 and TRBJ1-5; D ambiguous. The CDR3 consists of 15 residues. Germline lookup yields CDR1 MDHEN and CDR2 SYDVKM. The V end lost 2 bases, the J end lost 0 bases, and 8 bases lay between the germline ends. CDR3 DNA: TGTGCCAGCAGTTTACAGCCGAATAGCAATCAGCCCCAGCATTTT. Its translation is CASSLQPNSNQPQHF.

This clonotype was counted between two and nine times. The chain employs TRBV5-5 and TRBJ2-3; D uncertain. The CDR3 loop spans 12 amino acids. Germline CDR1 is SGHKS and CDR2 is YYEKEE (reference sequence). Trimming cost V 1 base and J 5 bases, with 5 bases left between them. This CDR3 reads CASSLKVDTQYF. CDR3 DNA: TGTGCCAGCAGCTTGAAGGTAGATACGCAGTATTTT.

The rearrangement joins TRBV20-1 to TRBJ1-5, with D possibly TRBD1 on 5 matching bases. The CDR3 covers 15 residues. Germline values: CDR1 DFQATT, CDR2 SNEGSKA (reference sequence). V shed 0 bases and J shed 10 bases, with 19 bases lying between them. The DNA of the CDR3 is TGCAGTGCTAGAGATCGCCGGCAGGGAGCCGGTCCCCAGCATTTT. Protein product: CSARDRRQGAGPQHF.

This clonotype has only a few counts. This chain links TRBV20-1 with TRBJ2-7; TRBD2 matches at 8 bases. The CDR3 runs 17 residues. After removal of 2 bases from V and 0 bases from J, the junction contained 12 bases not matched to a gene. CDR1 and CDR2 from the germline V gene are DFQATT and SNEGSKA (reference sequence). The CDR3 DNA sequence: TGCAGTGCTAGACCCCCGGGGCTAGCGGGCCCCTCCTACGAGCAGTACTTC. The encoded protein is CSARPPGLAGPSYEQYF.

Only a few counts were recorded for this clonotype. The chain joins TRBV7-9 to TRBJ2-1; possibly TRBD2 for D (6 bases). V lost 10 bases and J lost 6, with 16 bases in between. The CDR3 is made up of 13 amino acids. Germline V gene lookup returns CDR1 SEHNR and CDR2 FQNEAQ (reference sequence). For the CDR3, the DNA is TGTGCCACCAAAGGTCGGAGGGCCAATGAGCAGTTCTTC. This encodes CATKGRRANEQFF.

This clonotype came up a few times. The genes are TRBV9 and TRBJ2-5; TRBD2 aligns across 8 bases. Trimming cost V 2 bases and J 5 bases; bases outside gene matches: 8. The CDR3 contains 15 residues. The germline CDR1 and CDR2 sequences are SGDLS and YYNGEE. The CDR3 sequence is CASSVDQRGSETQYF. In DNA form, the CDR3 reads TGTGCCAGCAGCGTGGATCAGCGGGGGTCCGAGACCCAGTACTTC.

This clonotype was detected ten times or more. The chain joins TRBV6-4 to TRBJ2-2, with unresolved D. With 0 bases removed from V and 5 bases from J, the gap between germline ends came to 4 bases. Germline loops: CDR1 MRHNA, CDR2 SNTAGT. The CDR3 extends over 13 amino acids. The CDR3 DNA sequence: TGTGCCAGCAGTGACTCGGCAACCGGGGAGCTGTTTTTT. Amino acid sequence: CASSDSATGELFF.

This clonotype has a count of ten or more. This chain connects TRBV18 to TRBJ2-6, with a tentative D call TRBD1 (6 bases). The CDR3 is 17 amino acids. V was shortened by 1 base and J by 0 bases, with 10 bases between the two germline ends. CDR1 is KGHSH, CDR2 LQKENI, per germline. In DNA form, the CDR3 reads TGTGCCAGCTCACCACTCCAGGGGAGCTCTGGGGCCAACGTCCTGACTTTC. Protein: CASSPLQGSSGANVLTF.